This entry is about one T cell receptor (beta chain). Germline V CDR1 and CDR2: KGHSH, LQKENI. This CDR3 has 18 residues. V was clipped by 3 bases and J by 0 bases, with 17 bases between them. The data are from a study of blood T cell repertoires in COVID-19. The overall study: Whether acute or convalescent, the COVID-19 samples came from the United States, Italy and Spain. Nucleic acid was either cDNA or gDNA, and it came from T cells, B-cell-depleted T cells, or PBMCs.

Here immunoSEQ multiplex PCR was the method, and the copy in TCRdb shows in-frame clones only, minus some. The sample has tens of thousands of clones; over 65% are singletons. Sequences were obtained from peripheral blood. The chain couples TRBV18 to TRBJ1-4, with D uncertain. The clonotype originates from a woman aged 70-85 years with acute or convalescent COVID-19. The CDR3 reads CASSPRDPAPATNEKLFF. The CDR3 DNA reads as TGTGCCAGCTCACCCCGGGATCCTGCACCAGCAACTAATGAAAAACTGTTTTTT.